This T cell receptor (beta chain) originates from a study of blood T cell repertoires in COVID-19. Study summary: The United States, Italy and Spain provided the acute and convalescent COVID-19 samples.

Per the germline V gene, CDR1 is SGHVS and CDR2 is FNYEAQ. The CDR3 extends over 15 amino acids. The V gene lost 4 bases and the J gene lost 4 bases, with 16 bases spanning the gap. Per the original methods: Amplifying reference gene primers gave estimates of nucleated cell counts. Clones were sequenced by immunoSEQ multiplex PCR, and TCRdb holds only the in-frame ones, with some missing. D and trimming come from the DNA, and the V and J calls and clone size come from that table. The sample consists of around 220,000 clones, 86% of them appearing once. The sequence came from a woman between 50 and 59 years old with COVID-19, enrolled during active disease. The specimen sequenced was peripheral blood. The chain uses TRBV7-6 and TRBJ1-1; TRBD1 is a possible D gene (5 bases). The CDR3 DNA reads as TGTGCCAGCAGCTCTCGGGGTGGGGGGAGCACTGAAGCTTTCTTT. Its protein product is CASSSRGGGSTEAFF.